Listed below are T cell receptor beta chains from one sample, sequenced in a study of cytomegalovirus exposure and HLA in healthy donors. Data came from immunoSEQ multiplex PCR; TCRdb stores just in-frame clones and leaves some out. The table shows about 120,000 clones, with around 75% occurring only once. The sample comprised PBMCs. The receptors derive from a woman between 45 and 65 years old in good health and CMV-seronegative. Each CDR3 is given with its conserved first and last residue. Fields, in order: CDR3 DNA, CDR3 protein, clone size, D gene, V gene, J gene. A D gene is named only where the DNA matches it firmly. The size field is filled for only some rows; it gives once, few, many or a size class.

TGTGCCAGCAGCTTAGGAGCTCAGGCATTCACCGGGGAGCTGTTTTTT	CASSLGAQAFTGELFF	few	-	TRBV11-3	TRBJ2-2
TGTGCCAGCAGCTTAGGAATAGCGGGAGGGCTTGATACGCAGTATTTT	CASSLGIAGGLDTQYF	-	TRBD2	TRBV11-3	TRBJ2-3
TGTGCCAGCAGCGAGGGGGGGGCCCGAGAAAAACTGTTTTTT	CASSEGGAREKLFF	-	-	TRBV7-2	TRBJ1-4
TGTGCCAGTAGTATAGGGACAGGGATTTCTCAGTCCCAGCATTTT	CASSIGTGISQSQHF	-	TRBD1	TRBV19	TRBJ1-5
TGTTCCAGCAGCAGCGTTGGGGGGGTCAGCGACACTGAAGCTTTCTTT	CSSSSVGGVSDTEAFF	few	-	TRBV7-9	TRBJ1-1
TGTGCCAGCAGCCTCCACAGGGACCCCTACAATGAGCAGTTCTTC	CASSLHRDPYNEQFF	-	-	TRBV14	TRBJ2-1
TGTGCCAGCACTCCATTAGCGGGAGGGACCTACGAGCAGTACTTC	CASTPLAGGTYEQYF	-	TRBD2	TRBV27	TRBJ2-7
TGCAGCGCCGGACTAGCGGGAGGGGAGACCCAGTACTTC	CSAGLAGGETQYF	-	TRBD2	TRBV29-1	TRBJ2-5
TGTGCCATCAGTGAGCCGGGACAGGGGGCGGATGGCTACACCTTC	CAISEPGQGADGYTF	-	TRBD1	TRBV10-3	TRBJ1-2
TGTGCCAGTAGTATCGGGACAGGGTGGGCCGGGGAGCTGTTTTTT	CASSIGTGWAGELFF	-	TRBD1	TRBV19	TRBJ2-2
TGTGCCAGCAGGGCGGGACAGGTTAATAAAAATCAGCCCCAGCATTTT	CASRAGQVNKNQPQHF	-	TRBD1	TRBV6-4	TRBJ1-5
TGTGCCAGCAGTTACTCGAGTTCTAACTATGGCTACACCTTC	CASSYSSSNYGYTF	few	-	TRBV6-5	TRBJ1-2
TGTGCCAGCAGCGACCAGGGGACTAGCGGAGATACGCAGTATTTT	CASSDQGTSGDTQYF	-	TRBD2	TRBV7-9	TRBJ2-3
TGTGCCAGCAGCCGGGCCGGGACAGGGGCCAGGAACACTGAAGCTTTCTTT	CASSRAGTGARNTEAFF	-	TRBD1	TRBV5-4	TRBJ1-1
TGTGCCAGCAGCGTAGTAACAGGGAAAGGCTACAATGAGCAGTTCTTC	CASSVVTGKGYNEQFF	few	-	TRBV9	TRBJ2-1
TGCGCCAGCAGCCATGCGACTAGCGGGGTCTCTGAGCAGTTCTTC	CASSHATSGVSEQFF	-	TRBD2	TRBV4-1	TRBJ2-1
TGCGCCAGCAGTGGACTAGCACCAGAAGCTTTCTTT	CASSGLAPEAFF	once	-	TRBV10-2	TRBJ1-1
TGTGCCAGCAGCCCACCGGGTCCATACGAGCAGTACTTC	CASSPPGPYEQYF	-	-	TRBV11-2	TRBJ2-7